This T cell receptor beta chain was identified during a study of shared clonotypes between healthy human individuals. On the study more broadly: Per donor, three plates held CD4 naive cells, three held CD4 memory, two held CD8 naive and one held CD8 memory.

Data came from immunoSEQ multiplex PCR; TCRdb stores just in-frame clones and leaves some out. The sample has approximately 1.9 million clones, 85% to 95% seen once. The CDR3 totals 15 residues. Germline V gene sequence: CDR1 SGHDN, CDR2 FVKESK. Trimming removed 3 bases at V and 2 bases at J, with 14 bases between. Study-wide points: It was expected that sequencing depth would affect clonotype sharing among donors.

Naive CD8 populations comprised CD45RO-negative cells positively selected for CCR7, excluding terminally differentiated effector memory CD45RA+ cells. Adults of Caucasian background living in Nashville, Tennessee made up all donors. Notes on this clone: Antigen specificity is unknown.

The chain links TRBV14 to TRBJ2-7; a possible D gene is TRBD2 (5 bases). This receptor was obtained from a man in his late teens or twenties in good health. Some clones in this sample may be carry-over from other donors' samples. The specimen sequenced was naive CD8+ T cells from PBMCs. The CDR3 sequence is CASSQWRTDTYEQYF. The CDR3 DNA reads TGTGCCAGCAGCCAGTGGAGGACGGATACCTACGAGCAGTACTTC.